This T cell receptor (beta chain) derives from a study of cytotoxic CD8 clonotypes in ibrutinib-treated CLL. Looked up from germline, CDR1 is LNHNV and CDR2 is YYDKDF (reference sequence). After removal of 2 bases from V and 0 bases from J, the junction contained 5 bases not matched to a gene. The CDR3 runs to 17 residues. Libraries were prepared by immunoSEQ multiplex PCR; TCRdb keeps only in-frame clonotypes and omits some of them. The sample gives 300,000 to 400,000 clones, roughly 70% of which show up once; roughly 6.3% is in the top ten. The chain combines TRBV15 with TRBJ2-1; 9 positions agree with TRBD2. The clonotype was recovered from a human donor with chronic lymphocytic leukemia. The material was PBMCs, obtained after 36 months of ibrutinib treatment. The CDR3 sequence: CATSRPPSGVSYNEQFF. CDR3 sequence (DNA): TGTGCCACCAGCAGACCACCTAGCGGGGTCTCCTACAATGAGCAGTTCTTC.